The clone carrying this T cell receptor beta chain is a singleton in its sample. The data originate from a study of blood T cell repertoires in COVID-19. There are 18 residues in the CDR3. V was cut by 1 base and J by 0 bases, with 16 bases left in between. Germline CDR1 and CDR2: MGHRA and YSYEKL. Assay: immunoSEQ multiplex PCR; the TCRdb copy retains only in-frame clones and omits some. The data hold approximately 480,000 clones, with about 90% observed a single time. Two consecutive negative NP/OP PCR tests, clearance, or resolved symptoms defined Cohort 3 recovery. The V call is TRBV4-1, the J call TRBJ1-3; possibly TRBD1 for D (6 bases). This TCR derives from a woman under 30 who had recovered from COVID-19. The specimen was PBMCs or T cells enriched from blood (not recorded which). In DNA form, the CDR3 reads TGCGCCAGCAGCCAAGGTCTCAGGGGTCCGCTCTCTGGAAACACCATATATTTT. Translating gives CASSQGLRGPLSGNTIYF.